This T cell receptor beta chain appears in the sequencing data of a study of shared clonotypes between healthy human individuals. Study-level points and caveats: In contrast to clonotypes shared by all four donors, non-shared clonotypes had lower generation probabilities.

The naive CD8 population came from CD45RO-negative cells selected for CCR7, without terminally differentiated effector memory CD45RA+ cells. Here immunoSEQ multiplex PCR was the method, and the copy in TCRdb shows in-frame clones only, minus some. The sample has about 2 million clones, about 95% seen once. Regarding this clone: What it binds is unknown.

This CDR3 spans 17 amino acids. Germline lookup yields CDR1 SNHLY and CDR2 FYNNEI. The V and J ends lost 6 bases and 2 bases, in that order; junction bases with no gene match: 12. The chain employs TRBV2 and TRBJ2-3; TRBD2 matches at 9 bases. The specimen was naive CD8+ T cells sorted from blood. The TCR comes from a young man in good health. As DNA, the CDR3 is TGTGCCAGCAGCGGGCCCCAAAGCGGGGGGCCCACAGATACGCAGTATTTT. Translating gives CASSGPQSGGPTDTQYF.